These 23 T cell receptor beta chains came from one sample sequenced in a study of T cell responses to AZD1222 COVID-19 vaccine. Clones were sequenced by immunoSEQ multiplex PCR, and TCRdb holds only the in-frame ones, with some missing. The sample lists some 150,000 clones; around 93% were seen once. Specimen: peripheral blood, collected on day 0 of AZD1222 vaccination. All receptors come from an adult in good health.

The V and J genes are TRBV27 and TRBJ2-7; 11 positions agree with TRBD2. This CDR3 comprises 15 residues. CDR1 and CDR2 from the germline V gene are MNHEY and SMNVEV (reference sequence). J gave up 1 base and V 5 bases, and 4 bases lay outside the gene matches. CDR3 nucleotides: TGTGCCAGCAGTCTTACTAGCGGGGGTTCCTACGAGCAGTACTTC. This encodes CASSLTSGGSYEQYF.

This clone came up once. V usage is TRBV12-5 and J usage is TRBJ1-2, with D unclear. The germline V gene has CDR1 LGHNT and CDR2 FRNRAP. The CDR3 covers 14 residues. With 3 bases removed from V and 5 bases from J, the gap between germline ends came to 13 bases. The DNA of the CDR3 is TGTGCTAGTGGTTTAGCGTCAGCCGTGTATGGCTACACCTTC. Translating it yields CASGLASAVYGYTF.

The rearrangement links TRBV6-5 to TRBJ2-1; 8 positions agree with TRBD1. The CDR3 is 12 residues long. Trimming removed 8 bases from V and 8 bases from J; junction bases left unmatched: 5. The germline V gene encodes CDR1 MNHEY and CDR2 SVGAGI. This CDR3 reads CASRTGNYEQFF. The CDR3 coding sequence is TGTGCCAGCCGGACAGGGAACTATGAGCAGTTCTTC.

The rearrangement joins TRBV4-1 to TRBJ1-3, with D possibly being TRBD1 (6 bases). V lost 4 bases and J lost 0, with 16 bases in between. Germline V lookup: CDR1 MGHRA, CDR2 YSYEKL. CDR3 length: 17 amino acids. The chain's CDR3 is CASSRDAYRASGNTIYF. The DNA of the CDR3 is TGCGCCAGCAGCCGAGACGCCTACAGGGCCTCTGGAAACACCATATATTTT.

This clone was observed once. The chain carries TRBV9 and TRBJ1-1, with TRBD1 matching 7 bases. The CDR3 is 13 residues long. After removal of 4 bases from V and 4 bases from J, the junction contained 4 bases not matched to a gene. Germline CDR1 is SGDLS and CDR2 is YYNGEE. CDR3 in amino acids: CASSFAGGTEAFF. In DNA form, the CDR3 reads TGTGCCAGCAGCTTCGCAGGGGGCACTGAAGCTTTCTTT.

The V gene is TRBV7-8, the J gene TRBJ1-1; D is unresolved. The CDR3 totals 13 residues. Germline V gene data show CDR1 as SGHVS and CDR2 as FQNEAQ. With 3 bases removed from V and 2 bases from J, the gap between germline ends came to 7 bases. The CDR3 bases are TGTGCCAGCAGCTTGACCGCTAACACTGAAGCTTTCTTT. Translating gives CASSLTANTEAFF.

The CDR3 DNA sequence: TGTGCCAGCAGTTTCCCTGATGAAGCTTTCTTT. Translation: CASSFPDEAFF. V usage is TRBV28 and J usage is TRBJ1-1; D is unclear. In germline, CDR1 is MDHEN, CDR2 SYDVKM. V shed 3 bases and J shed 7 bases, with 6 bases lying between them. The CDR3 length is 11 residues.

This sequence joins TRBV4-3 and TRBJ2-7; TRBD1 aligns across 7 bases. The V and J ends lost 3 bases and 1 base, in that order; junction bases with no gene match: 9. CDR3 length equals 16 residues. In germline, CDR1 is LGHNA, CDR2 YSLEER. CDR3 bases: TGCGCCAGCAGCCAGGGATTTCCGGGACAGTCCTACGAGCAGTACTTC. Residues: CASSQGFPGQSYEQYF.

The rearrangement joins TRBV3-1 (or the pseudogene TRBV3-2) to TRBJ2-3; D is unresolved. The CDR3 is 16 residues long. Germline-derived CDR1 and CDR2 are LGHDT and YNNKEL (reference sequence). The germline V and J ends were trimmed by 0 bases and 0 bases, with 10 bases remaining between them. CDR3 in amino acids: CASSQEGGFSTDTQYF. The DNA for the CDR3 is TGTGCCAGCAGCCAAGAGGGCGGATTTAGCACAGATACGCAGTATTTT.

The J gene is TRBJ1-2, the V gene TRBV3-1 (or the pseudogene TRBV3-2), with a possible D match to TRBD1 (5 bases). The CDR3 totals 15 residues. With 0 bases removed from V and 8 bases from J, the gap between germline ends came to 16 bases. Germline-derived CDR1 and CDR2 are LGHDT and YNNKEL (reference sequence). CDR3 nucleotides: TGTGCCAGCAGCCAAGATAGTCGGGTTCGGGGGGGCTACACCTTC. Protein product: CASSQDSRVRGGYTF.

The chain employs TRBV30 and TRBJ1-2; no clear D gene. Germline V gene data show CDR1 as GTSNPN and CDR2 as SVGIG (reference sequence). The CDR3 covers 14 residues. Trimming took off 0 bases at V and 2 bases at J, with 10 bases between the two ends. The CDR3 coding sequence is TGTGCCTGGAGTGTCGGCAGGCCAAACTATGGCTACACCTTC. Amino acids: CAWSVGRPNYGYTF.

V gene TRBV5-4 combines with J gene TRBJ1-3, with 7 bases that match TRBD1. V lost 4 bases to trimming and J lost 2 bases; unmatched junction nucleotides: 6. The CDR3 loop spans 15 amino acids. CDR1 is SGHNT, CDR2 YYREEE, per germline (reference sequence). The CDR3 coding sequence is TGTGCCAGCAGCGAGGGGGCTTCGGCTGGAAACACCATATATTTT. Translation: CASSEGASAGNTIYF.

V gene TRBV2 combines with J gene TRBJ1-3; D is unresolved. The CDR3 is 12 residues long. Germline-derived CDR1 and CDR2 are SNHLY and FYNNEI. V dropped 7 bases and J dropped 3 bases, with 7 bases sitting between them. CDR3: CASKMDGNTIYF. CDR3 bases: TGTGCCAGCAAGATGGATGGAAACACCATATATTTT. Drawing the rest from reference TRBV2 and TRBJ1-3, the complete variable domain is EPEVTQTPSHQVTQMGQEVILRCVPISNHLYFYWYRQILGQKVEFLVSFYNNEISEKSEIFDDQFSVERPDGSNFTLKIRSTKLEDSAMYFCASKMDGNTIYFGEGSWLTVV.

This rearrangement joins TRBV7-2 to TRBJ1-1, with D possibly TRBD1 on 5 matching bases. The CDR3 length is 15 residues. In germline, CDR1 is SGHTA, CDR2 FQGNSA. Trimming cost V 1 base and J 2 bases, with 11 bases left between them. This CDR3 reads CASSLEAGLNTEAFF. The CDR3 DNA reads as TGTGCCAGCAGCTTAGAGGCAGGGTTAAACACTGAAGCTTTCTTT. The full variable domain, in which reference TRBV7-2 and TRBJ1-1 provide the parts outside the CDR3, is GAGVSQSPSNKVTEKGKDVELRCDPISGHTALYWYRQSLGQGLEFLIYFQGNSAPDKSGLPSDRFSAERTGGSVSTLTIQRTQQEDSAVYLCASSLEAGLNTEAFFGQGTRLTVV.

The CDR3 is CASSPTVAETQYF. For the CDR3, the DNA is TGTGCCAGCAGCCCAACCGTTGCAGAGACCCAGTACTTC. The rearrangement joins TRBV27 to TRBJ2-5; D is undetermined. The CDR3 consists of 13 residues. CDR1 and CDR2 (germline): MNHEY, SMNVEV (reference sequence). Trimming stripped 6 bases from V and 4 bases from J, with 12 bases between.

The CDR3 sequence is CASSLVNSPLHF. In DNA form, the CDR3 reads TGTGCCAGCAGTTTGGTGAATTCACCCCTCCACTTT. The genes are TRBV27 and TRBJ1-6; D gene unclear. CDR3 length equals 12 residues. The ends were cut back, 3 bases at V and 7 bases at J, with 4 bases in the middle. Germline V gene lookup returns CDR1 MNHEY and CDR2 SMNVEV (reference sequence).

This clone was counted a single time. The V and J genes are TRBV15 and TRBJ1-5; D not certain. Germline CDR1 reads LNHNV; CDR2 reads YYDKDF (reference sequence). V gave up 3 bases and J gave up 5 bases, with 5 bases separating them. The CDR3 runs to 12 residues. Written as DNA, the CDR3 is TGTGCCACCAGCAGCGAATATCAGCCCCAGCATTTT. Its translation: CATSSEYQPQHF.

V and J are TRBV7-5 and TRBJ2-7; TRBD2 is the table's D call, not checked against the DNA. TRBV7-5 is designated a pseudogene. The CDR3 covers 11 residues. The CDR3 protein is CARSSVCEQYF. For the CDR3, the DNA is TGTGCCAGAAGCTCCGTTTGCGAGCAGTACTTC.

The chain combines TRBV10-3 with TRBJ1-1; D is unresolved. This CDR3 comprises 13 residues. Germline CDR1 reads ENHRY; CDR2 reads SYGVKD. Trimming stripped 3 bases from V and 1 base from J, with 6 bases between. In nucleotides, the CDR3 is TGTGCCATCAGTGATCTCGGGAACACTGAAGCTTTCTTT. Its protein is CAISDLGNTEAFF.

The chain links TRBV18 to TRBJ1-1; TRBD1 matches 8 bases. Germline lookup yields CDR1 KGHSH and CDR2 LQKENI. The CDR3 has 13 residues. J was trimmed by 10 bases and V by 3 bases; bases with no gene match: 7. The CDR3 sequence: CASSPTADRAAFF. The CDR3 nucleotides read TGTGCCAGCTCACCCACGGCGGACAGGGCAGCTTTCTTT.

This rearrangement joins TRBV2 to TRBJ2-1; a possible D gene is TRBD2 (6 bases). The CDR3 has 15 amino acids. In germline, CDR1 is SNHLY, CDR2 FYNNEI. V was shortened by 1 base and J by 0 bases, with 7 bases between the two germline ends. CDR3 residues: CASSEGRGSYNEQFF. Written as DNA, the CDR3 is TGTGCCAGCAGTGAAGGGCGGGGCTCCTACAATGAGCAGTTCTTC.

The chain recombines TRBV5-1 with TRBJ1-1; perhaps TRBD1 as D (6 bases). CDR3 length: 14 amino acids. V shed 4 bases and J shed 0 bases, with 10 bases lying between them. CDR1 and CDR2 (germline): SGHRS, YFSETQ. CDR3 nucleotides: TGCGCCAGCAGCCCGGACAGCATGAACACTGAAGCTTTCTTT. Protein sequence: CASSPDSMNTEAFF.

J is TRBJ1-2 and V is TRBV14; 9 nucleotides align to TRBD1. The CDR3 loop spans 15 amino acids. V was clipped by 4 bases and J by 6 bases; unmatched bases: 9. Germline V gene lookup returns CDR1 SGHDN and CDR2 FVKESK. CDR3 in DNA: TGTGCCAGCAGCCCTTCCGGGACAGGGAAGAATGGCTACACCTTC. Protein: CASSPSGTGKNGYTF.